These 8 T cell receptor beta chains were all obtained from the same sample, sequenced in a study of glioma-infiltrating T cells after dendritic cell vaccination (dated by TCRdb to about 2016). The time point label, as the study defines it: after dendritic cell vaccination, including at tumor progression/relapse. The library came from the immunoSEQ multiplex PCR assay. In its TCRdb copy, this immuneACCESS table keeps in-frame sequences only and misses some clones. Where compared with another copy, unresolved V genes explain less than half of these, and the others have no known cause. The sample records about 24,000 clones, 89% of which are singletons. Of the sample, roughly 2.9% is held by the ten largest clones. Specimen: blood, collected after dendritic cell vaccination. The receptors come from a human donor with glioblastoma.

Only one count was recorded for this clone. This same CDR3 is encoded by further DNA sequences in the sample. The CDR3 reads CASRAFWTTSYNSPLHF. The CDR3 nucleotides are TGCGCCAGCCGGGCATTCTGGACTACCTCCTATAATTCACCCCTCCACTTT. This rearrangement joins TRBV23-1 to TRBJ1-6; D not certain. TRBV23-1 is reported as an ORF; its role is uncertain. This CDR3 spans 17 amino acids. Between the trimmed V and J ends, which lost 8 bases and 0 bases, there was a span of 17 bases.

This clone was seen only once. The chain recombines TRBV27 with TRBJ2-7; 9 positions match TRBD1. The germline V gene has CDR1 MNHEY and CDR2 SMNVEV (reference sequence). The CDR3 is made up of 13 amino acids. After removal of 6 bases from V and 4 bases from J, the junction contained 4 bases not matched to a gene. The CDR3 here is CASSNRGRYEQYF. DNA for the CDR3: TGTGCCAGCAGCAACAGGGGGCGTTACGAGCAGTACTTC.

The V gene is TRBV30, the J gene TRBJ2-5; tentative D call: TRBD1 (5 bases). This CDR3 region has 12 residues. Germline loops: CDR1 GTSNPN, CDR2 SVGIG (reference sequence). The V end was cut by 3 bases, the J end by 3 bases, with 8 bases between. The CDR3 protein is CAWSRVEETQYF. The CDR3 nucleotides read TGTGCCTGGAGCAGGGTAGAAGAGACCCAGTACTTC. Complete variable domain (other parts from reference TRBV30 and TRBJ2-5): SQTIHQWPATLVQPVGSPLSLECTVEGTSNPNLYWYRQAAGRGLQLLFYSVGIGQISSEVPQNLSASRPQDRQFILSSKKLLLSDSGFYLCAWSRVEETQYFGPGTRLLVL.

The chain couples TRBV12-5 to TRBJ1-3; the D gene is possibly TRBD1 (5 bases). This CDR3 region has 16 residues. V lost 7 bases to trimming and J lost 0 bases, with 16 bases between them. The germline CDR1 and CDR2 sequences are LGHNT and FRNRAP. CDR3 amino acids: CASAYTTANSGNTIYF. CDR3 nucleotides: TGTGCTAGTGCATATACGACAGCAAACTCTGGAAACACCATATATTTT.

This clone showed up just once. This sequence joins TRBV6-1 and TRBJ2-5; TRBD2 is a possible D gene (6 bases). The CDR3 loop spans 14 amino acids. Germline CDR1 MNHNS, CDR2 SASEGT. Trimming cost V 8 bases and J 1 base, with 14 bases left between them. CDR3 sequence reads: CASGRQQSQETQYF. The CDR3 nucleotides read TGTGCCAGCGGGAGGCAACAGTCCCAAGAGACCCAGTACTTC.

The V gene is TRBV6-6, the J gene TRBJ1-5; no clear D. Per germline, CDR1 MNHNY and CDR2 SVGAGI (reference sequence). This CDR3 region has 14 residues. V dropped 8 bases and J dropped 6 bases, with 17 bases sitting between them. The CDR3 DNA follows: TGTGCCAGCGGCCAAATCGGTACGGGTCAGCCCCAGCATTTT. It is translated as CASGQIGTGQPQHF.

V usage is TRBV18 and J usage is TRBJ1-1; TRBD1 might be the D (5 bases). Germline assignment: CDR1 KGHSH and CDR2 LQKENI. Trimming pared 0 bases from V and 0 bases from J, leaving 14 bases between. The CDR3 extends over 17 amino acids. The CDR3 spells CASSPPKRGWVNTEAFF. The CDR3 DNA reads as TGTGCCAGCTCACCACCTAAAAGGGGCTGGGTGAACACTGAAGCTTTCTTT.

V gene TRBV10-2 combines with J gene TRBJ2-2, with 15 nucleotides matching TRBD2. V shed 6 bases and J 5 bases; nucleotides not matched to a gene: 1. Germline loops: CDR1 WSHSY, CDR2 SAAADI. The CDR3 is made up of 15 amino acids. This CDR3 reads CASRGLAGGTGELFF. The CDR3 coding sequence is TGCGCCAGCAGAGGACTAGCGGGGGGGACCGGGGAGCTGTTTTTT.